The 27 T cell receptor beta chains presented below share a single source sample, sequenced in a study of blood T cell repertoires in COVID-19. Data came from immunoSEQ multiplex PCR; TCRdb stores just in-frame clones and leaves some out. Among just over 50,000 clones listed, about 86% were seen once. The sequenced sample consisted of peripheral blood. Receptor source: a man at least 80 years old with active COVID-19.

Only one count was recorded for this clone. The V and J genes are TRBV28 and TRBJ2-7; TRBD1 aligns across 8 bases. This CDR3 region has 15 residues. Germline values: CDR1 MDHEN, CDR2 SYDVKM. Losses at the gene ends were 7 bases for V and 2 bases for J; bases not matched to a gene: 10. The CDR3 region has the DNA TGTGCCAGCACCGCCGGGGGACAGGTGCCCTACGAGCAGTACTTC. Translation gives CASTAGGQVPYEQYF. Full variable domain (missing parts from reference TRBV28 and TRBJ2-7): DVKVTQSSRYLVKRTGEKVFLECVQDMDHENMFWYRQDPGLGLRLIYFSYDVKMKEKGDIPEGYSVSREKKERFSLILESASTNQTSMYLCASTAGGQVPYEQYFGPGTRLTVT.

The chain has TRBV12-3 or TRBV12-4 and TRBJ2-5; possibly TRBD2 for D (5 bases). CDR3 length equals 13 residues. Trimming left V 5 bases short and J 9 bases short, with 16 bases between. CDR3 sequence (DNA): TGTGCCAGCAGTCCCCCCATACCGGAGGCCCAGTACTTC. Translated: CASSPPIPEAQYF.

The V gene is TRBV5-1, the J gene TRBJ2-3; possibly TRBD1 for D (5 bases). Trimming pared 3 bases from V and 2 bases from J, leaving 16 bases between. Germline V lookup: CDR1 SGHRS, CDR2 YFSETQ. The CDR3 sequence is 16 residues long. CDR3: CASSSDWGTYTDTQYF. The CDR3 DNA reads as TGCGCCAGCAGCTCTGATTGGGGCACTTACACAGATACGCAGTATTTT.

V gene TRBV25-1 combines with J gene TRBJ2-4; 10 bases map to TRBD2. The germline V gene encodes CDR1 MGHDK and CDR2 SYGVNS. This CDR3 has 14 amino acids. V was pared by 3 bases and J by 10 bases, with 6 bases of the junction left unmatched. In DNA form, the CDR3 reads TGTGCCAGCAGTGACCCCGGACTAGCGGAAATTCAGTACTTC. This translates into CASSDPGLAEIQYF. The full variable domain, with the rest looked up from reference TRBV25-1 and TRBJ2-4, is EADIYQTPRYLVIGTGKKITLECSQTMGHDKMYWYQQDPGMELHLIHYSYGVNSTEKGDLSSESTVSRIRTEHFPLTLESARPSHTSQYLCASSDPGLAEIQYFGAGTRLSVL.

This clone was counted once. The chain employs TRBV9 and TRBJ2-5; 9 bases are shared with TRBD1. V trimming: 3 bases; J trimming: 4 bases; junction bases outside the gene matches: 7. The CDR3 length is 15 residues. Germline V CDR1 and CDR2: SGDLS, YYNGEE. This CDR3 reads CASSARPGQGETQYF. CDR3 in DNA: TGTGCCAGCAGCGCCCGTCCGGGACAGGGAGAGACCCAGTACTTC.

The chain uses TRBV19 and TRBJ1-2; TRBD1 matches 11 bases. Per the germline V gene, CDR1 is LNHDA and CDR2 is SQIVND (reference sequence). V trimming: 9 bases; J trimming: 2 bases; junction bases outside the gene matches: 5. The CDR3 covers 14 residues. CDR3 bases: TGTGCCAGCGGGTGGACAGGGGGCAACTATGGCTACACCTTC. Residues: CASGWTGGNYGYTF.

This chain uses TRBV7-9 with TRBJ1-2; tentative D call: TRBD1 (6 bases). Germline loops: CDR1 SEHNR, CDR2 FQNEAQ (reference sequence). The CDR3 sequence is 14 residues long. The V end lost 7 bases, the J end lost 5 bases, and 17 bases lay between the germline ends. CDR3 sequence (DNA): TGTGCCAGCAACGAATTGGGGGCGCGTTATGGCTACACCTTC. Its translation is CASNELGARYGYTF.

This clone showed up just a few times. The CDR3 DNA reads TGTGCCAGCAGCCAAGTCATTGGGGGCCTTGGCTACACCTTC. It translates to CASSQVIGGLGYTF. The chain is built from TRBV14 and TRBJ1-2; weak D call: TRBD1 (6 bases). V was cut by 1 base and J by 7 bases, with 13 bases left in between. Germline CDR1 and CDR2: SGHDN and FVKESK. The CDR3 is 14 amino acids. Drawing the rest from reference TRBV14 and TRBJ1-2, the complete variable domain is EAGVTQFPSHSVIEKGQTVTLRCDPISGHDNLYWYRRVMGKEIKFLLHFVKESKQDESGMPNNRFLAERTGGTYSTLKVQPAELEDSGVYFCASSQVIGGLGYTFGSGTRLTVV.

The CDR3 loop reads CASSGGSNHANTGELFF. DNA of the CDR3: TGTGCCAGCAGCGGCGGGAGTAACCATGCGAACACCGGGGAGCTGTTTTTT. This sequence joins TRBV7-6 and TRBJ2-2; 7 bases are a match to TRBD2. The CDR3 sequence is 17 residues long. The germline gives CDR1 SGHVS, CDR2 FNYEAQ. Trimming cost V 5 bases and J 0 bases; bases outside gene matches: 9.

The gene calls are TRBV7-7 and TRBJ2-3; D may be TRBD2 (6 bases). This CDR3 comprises 13 residues. The V end was cut by 5 bases, the J end by 9 bases, with 15 bases between. CDR1 is SSHAT, CDR2 FNYEAQ, per germline (reference sequence). This CDR3 is CASSTHPGDTQYF. In DNA form, the CDR3 reads TGTGCCAGCAGCACACATCCGGGAGACACGCAGTATTTT.

This chain links TRBV28 with TRBJ1-2, with 8 positions matching TRBD1. V lost 6 bases, J lost 13 bases, and 19 bases stayed unmatched. Germline CDR1 is MDHEN and CDR2 is SYDVKM. CDR3 length equals 15 residues. The CDR3 loop is CASRDQRGQGATLTF. The CDR3 DNA reads as TGTGCCAGCAGGGACCAACGGGGGCAGGGGGCCACTCTCACCTTC.

The chain combines TRBV30 with TRBJ2-3, with 11 bases that match TRBD2. The germline V gene encodes CDR1 GTSNPN and CDR2 SVGIG (reference sequence). V was pared by 3 bases and J by 2 bases, with 13 bases of the junction left unmatched. This CDR3 region has 18 residues. Written as DNA, the CDR3 is TGTGCCTGGAGACCGGTAGCGGGAGGGCCTCTACCCACAGATACGCAGTATTTT. As protein: CAWRPVAGGPLPTDTQYF.

The V gene is TRBV6-5, the J gene TRBJ2-2; D uncertain. CDR3 length: 12 amino acids. V was shortened by 6 bases and J by 1 base, with 3 bases between the two germline ends. Germline CDR1 and CDR2: MNHEY and SVGAGI. Here the CDR3 DNA reads TGTGCCAGCAGCCGGAACACCGGGGAGCTGTTTTTT. Translated, it gives CASSRNTGELFF.

This clone appeared a few times. This chain uses TRBV19 with TRBJ1-1; TRBD1 aligns across 9 bases. The CDR3 is 15 amino acids. The germline gives CDR1 LNHDA, CDR2 SQIVND (reference sequence). With V trimmed by 3 bases and J by 4 bases, 6 bases remained unmatched. CDR3 DNA sequence: TGTGCCAGTAGTATGGCCGTGACAGGGGGCACTGAAGCTTTCTTT. Its protein product is CASSMAVTGGTEAFF.

The genes are TRBV18 and TRBJ2-7, with 9 nucleotides matching TRBD1. The ends lost 3 bases at V and 9 bases at J; junction bases unmatched: 6. From germline, CDR1 is KGHSH and CDR2 LQKENI. This CDR3 comprises 13 residues. DNA for the CDR3: TGTGCCAGCTCACCGGGACAGGGCCTAGGGCAGTACTTC. Translated, it gives CASSPGQGLGQYF.

The chain uses TRBV7-9 and TRBJ1-1, with D possibly TRBD1 on 6 matching bases. The CDR3 length is 14 residues. V was pared by 1 base and J by 1 base, with 7 bases between. Germline loops: CDR1 SEHNR, CDR2 FQNEAQ (reference sequence). The CDR3 sequence is CASSLGTANTEAFF. The CDR3 region has the DNA TGTGCCAGCAGCTTAGGGACAGCGAACACTGAAGCTTTCTTT.

Only one count was recorded for this clone. CDR3 coding DNA: TGTGCCAGCTCACCCGGGACAGGGGATGACTATGGCTACACCTTC. Protein: CASSPGTGDDYGYTF. V and J are TRBV18 and TRBJ1-2; 10 positions agree with TRBD1. This CDR3 has 15 residues. V dropped 3 bases and J dropped 3; count of bases not matched to a gene: 4. Per the germline V gene, CDR1 is KGHSH and CDR2 is LQKENI.

V and J are TRBV30 and TRBJ2-7; 13 nucleotides align to TRBD2. The V gene's germline CDR1 is GTSNPN and CDR2 SVGIG (reference sequence). The junction had 5 bases not matched to a gene; V was cut back by 7 bases and J by 2 bases. This CDR3 comprises 14 residues. Here the CDR3 reads CAFRTSGSPYEQYF. The CDR3 nucleotides read TGTGCCTTTAGGACTAGCGGGAGTCCCTACGAGCAGTACTTC. The full variable domain, its missing parts supplied by reference TRBV30 and TRBJ2-7, is SQTIHQWPATLVQPVGSPLSLECTVEGTSNPNLYWYRQAAGRGLQLLFYSVGIGQISSEVPQNLSASRPQDRQFILSSKKLLLSDSGFYLCAFRTSGSPYEQYFGPGTRLTVT.

CDR3: CASSSSGAKNYEQYF. CDR3 in DNA: TGTGCCAGCAGTTCTAGCGGGGCGAAAAACTACGAGCAGTACTTC. The chain recombines TRBV7-2 with TRBJ2-7, with 9 bases that match TRBD2. The CDR3 spans 15 residues. J gave up 3 bases and V 6 bases, and 9 bases lay outside the gene matches. Germline V gene lookup returns CDR1 SGHTA and CDR2 FQGNSA.

This clone was recorded once. The chain couples TRBV6-5 to TRBJ2-1; D perhaps matches TRBD2 (6 bases). Germline assignment: CDR1 MNHEY and CDR2 SVGAGI. V dropped 5 bases and J dropped 6 bases, with 17 bases sitting between them. The CDR3 extends over 15 amino acids. The chain's CDR3 is CASSMGRGFPNEQFF. Written as DNA, the CDR3 is TGTGCCAGCAGTATGGGGCGGGGTTTCCCCAATGAGCAGTTCTTC.

This clone came up a few times. This sequence joins TRBV5-4 and TRBJ2-3; no clear D gene. Germline V lookup: CDR1 SGHNT, CDR2 YYREEE (reference sequence). The V and J ends lost 3 bases and 4 bases respectively, with 6 bases between them. The CDR3 extends over 12 amino acids. CDR3 in amino acids: CASSSPSDTQYF. In nucleotides, the CDR3 is TGTGCCAGCAGCTCCCCCTCAGATACGCAGTATTTT.

The chain recombines TRBV4-1 with TRBJ2-3; 9 nucleotides agree with TRBD2. CDR1 is MGHRA and CDR2 is YSYEKL in the germline V gene. This CDR3 is 20 amino acids long. V lost 4 bases, J lost 4 bases, and 21 bases stayed unmatched. The CDR3: CASSPTGPTGREGLSDTQYF. CDR3 coding DNA: TGCGCCAGCAGCCCCACCGGGCCCACCGGGCGGGAGGGCCTGTCAGATACGCAGTATTTT.

The chain combines TRBV4-2 with TRBJ2-5, with 8 bases that match TRBD2. V lost 2 bases and J lost 2; bases outside the gene matches: 7. The CDR3 totals 16 residues. CDR1 is LGHNA, CDR2 YNFKEQ, per germline. This chain's CDR3 is CASSQRAGLGQETQYF. The CDR3 nucleotides are TGTGCCAGCAGCCAAAGAGCGGGACTAGGGCAAGAGACCCAGTACTTC.

This clone was counted once. The chain uses TRBV9 and TRBJ1-6; tentative D call: TRBD1 (6 bases). This CDR3 has 15 amino acids. V was cut by 0 bases and J by 7 bases, with 11 bases left in between. CDR1 SGDLS and CDR2 YYNGEE come from the germline V gene. In DNA, the CDR3 is TGTGCCAGCAGCGTAGGGACAGAACCAAATTCACCCCTCCACTTT. Its translation is CASSVGTEPNSPLHF.

This clone showed up just once. This chain uses TRBV7-2 with TRBJ1-1; TRBD1 might be the D (5 bases). CDR1 and CDR2 from the germline V gene are SGHTA and FQGNSA. The V end was cut by 1 base, the J end by 7 bases, with 10 bases between. The CDR3 consists of 13 residues. CDR3 in amino acids: CASSLVQGGEAFF. CDR3 DNA: TGTGCCAGCAGCTTAGTTCAGGGCGGTGAAGCTTTCTTT.

The gene calls are TRBV10-3 and TRBJ2-5; 9 bases align to TRBD2. The J segment lost 5 bases and the V segment lost 0 bases, leaving 16 bases of the junction unmatched. The CDR3 runs to 19 residues. Germline V gene lookup returns CDR1 ENHRY and CDR2 SYGVKD. The CDR3 region is CAISESARGRGRGTETQYF. CDR3 coding DNA: TGTGCCATCAGTGAGTCGGCGCGGGGGCGCGGGAGGGGGACGGAGACCCAGTACTTC.

The rearrangement uses TRBV2 and TRBJ2-7, with D hard to call. There are 12 residues in the CDR3. Trimming removed 3 bases at V and 4 bases at J, with 7 bases between. Germline loops: CDR1 SNHLY, CDR2 FYNNEI. The CDR3 sequence is CASSEVGYEQYF. The CDR3 region has the DNA TGTGCCAGCAGTGAGGTCGGTTACGAGCAGTACTTC.